This is a list of T cell receptor beta chains from one sample in a study of blood T cells in healthy people across ages. MiXCR was run by TCRdb on the 5' RACE reads, yielding one entry per CDR3 protein. Of some 930,000 distinct CDR3 sequences listed, just under 30% are singletons. These data were also reused for a study on T cells of mothers and their children.

Sequences were obtained from blood. All receptors derive from a woman in her thirties or forties in good health. The CDR3 runs from the conserved cysteine through the conserved F or W. The D gene is left open where the match is weak.

>TRBJ2-2|TRBV9|.
CASSVVGTGELFF
>TRBJ2-5|TRBV5-1|.
CASSLNLQQETQYF
>TRBJ2-5|TRBV14|.
CASSPRAWYQETQYF
>TRBJ1-5|TRBV11-1|.
CASSLNRAGGPQHF
>TRBJ2-3|TRBV12-3/TRBV12-4|TRBD1
CASSRSGTGGRDTQYF
>TRBJ2-7|TRBV7-9|.
CASSPGTPAHEQYF
>TRBJ2-1|TRBV3-1|.
CASSQDLTRPYNEQFF
>TRBJ2-7|TRBV28|TRBD1
CASRPGQGVIEQYF
>TRBJ2-7|TRBV25-1|TRBD2
CASSDLSGTSGYEQYF
>TRBJ1-2|TRBV6-4|TRBD1
CASSRGQGDGYTF
>TRBJ1-2|TRBV18|TRBD1
CASSPDGTVGGYTF
>TRBJ2-7|TRBV6-2/TRBV6-3|.
CASSYRAGYSLNYEQYF
>TRBJ1-2|TRBV5-5|.
CASSFRFGYTF
>TRBJ2-1|TRBV6-6|TRBD1
CASSYSWTGGNEQFF
>TRBJ1-1|TRBV7-2|.
CASSLNRVTEAFF
>TRBJ1-5|TRBV20-1|.
CSARDSQHPLGSNQPQHF
>TRBJ1-1|TRBV6-5|.
CASSYMGGGRNTEAFF
>TRBJ2-3|TRBV20-1|TRBD2
CSAGGLAGVRGTDTQYF
>TRBJ2-1|TRBV18|TRBD1
CASSRQGTANEQFF
>TRBJ1-2|TRBV11-2|.
CASSLGEFYGYTF
>TRBJ1-2|TRBV15|.
CATTIGRVGDGYTF
>TRBJ2-7|TRBV10-3|.
CAIGDSYKQYF
>TRBJ1-1|TRBV30|TRBD1
CAWVPWTGSKGAFF
>TRBJ2-1|TRBV24-1|TRBD2
CATSDLEGGERGLRGEQFF
>TRBJ2-7|TRBV7-2|TRBD2
CASSSQRGHEQYF